The 14 T cell receptor beta chains given below trace back to one sample, sequenced in a study of OX40 agonist ivuxolimab in advanced cancers. This table comes from immunoSEQ multiplex PCR, and its TCRdb copy is limited to in-frame clones, with some not included. The sample shows around 66,000 clones, roughly 80% of them seen only once. The specimen was CD4+ or CD8+ T cells sorted from blood, collected in a trial of the OX40 agonist ivuxolimab. These receptors came from an adult with an advanced solid tumor such as melanoma, head and neck, liver or kidney cancer.

The chain employs TRBV19 and TRBJ1-4, with D possibly TRBD1 on 6 matching bases. CDR1 is LNHDA, CDR2 SQIVND, per germline (reference sequence). V lost 3 bases and J lost 6, with 14 bases in between. This CDR3 contains 15 residues. DNA of the CDR3: TGTGCCAGTAGTATTTACAGGGACGGGGATGAAAAACTGTTTTTT. Its translation: CASSIYRDGDEKLFF.

This chain uses TRBV27 with TRBJ2-7; a weak D match, TRBD1 (6 bases). Germline V gene lookup returns CDR1 MNHEY and CDR2 SMNVEV (reference sequence). There are 18 residues in the CDR3. Deletions cut 2 bases from V and 0 bases from J, with 20 bases between. Written as DNA, the CDR3 is TGTGCCAGCAGTTTAGTCTCGTCACAGGGACAAAGCTCCTACGAGCAGTACTTC. It codes for CASSLVSSQGQSSYEQYF.

The chain has TRBV11-3 and TRBJ2-1; 15 bases agree with TRBD2. This CDR3 contains 18 residues. Germline V gene sequence: CDR1 SGHNT, CDR2 YENEEA. Losses at the gene ends were 1 base for V and 9 bases for J; bases not matched to a gene: 10. This CDR3 reads CASSLVGLAGGPYVEQFF. The DNA for the CDR3 is TGTGCCAGCAGCTTAGTCGGACTAGCGGGGGGGCCCTACGTTGAGCAGTTCTTC.

This sequence joins TRBV2 and TRBJ2-3; 10 bases align to TRBD2. The ends lost 4 bases at V and 3 bases at J; junction bases unmatched: 7. Germline CDR1 and CDR2: SNHLY and FYNNEI. There are 16 residues in the CDR3. The CDR3 protein is CASSGASSGGTDTQYF. In nucleotides, the CDR3 is TGTGCCAGCAGTGGAGCTTCTAGCGGGGGAACAGATACGCAGTATTTT. The full variable domain, with the rest looked up from reference TRBV2 and TRBJ2-3, is EPEVTQTPSHQVTQMGQEVILRCVPISNHLYFYWYRQILGQKVEFLVSFYNNEISEKSEIFDDQFSVERPDGSNFTLKIRSTKLEDSAMYFCASSGASSGGTDTQYFGPGTRLTVL.

V gene TRBV7-9 combines with J gene TRBJ2-1; 14 bases map to TRBD2. The ends lost 5 bases at V and 9 bases at J; junction bases unmatched: 9. The CDR3 spans 16 residues. Germline-derived CDR1 and CDR2 are SEHNR and FQNEAQ (reference sequence). The CDR3 region is CASSQPGLAGASEQFF. The CDR3 DNA is TGTGCCAGCAGCCAACCGGGACTAGCGGGGGCTAGTGAGCAGTTCTTC. The whole variable domain, remainder taken from reference TRBV7-9 and TRBJ2-1, is DTGVSQNPRHKITKRGQNVTFRCDPISEHNRLYWYRQTLGQGPEFLTYFQNEAQLEKSRLLSDRFSAERPKGSFSTLEIQRTEQGDSAMYLCASSQPGLAGASEQFFGPGTRLTVL.

This clone has just one count. The chain has TRBV10-3 and TRBJ1-2; no firm D call. From germline, CDR1 is ENHRY and CDR2 SYGVKD. Trimming removed 4 bases at V and 4 bases at J, with 16 bases between. The CDR3 has 15 amino acids. The DNA of the CDR3 is TGTGCCATCAGTGCGGGCCCGCCGAGAGGCTATGGCTACACCTTC. Its protein product is CAISAGPPRGYGYTF.

This chain connects TRBV5-1 to TRBJ1-1; TRBD1 matches 7 bases. This CDR3 is built from 17 residues. With 4 bases clipped from V and 3 bases from J, the junction kept 15 bases outside the gene matches. Germline V gene data show CDR1 as SGHRS and CDR2 as YFSETQ. The chain's CDR3 is CASSRLASGGGDTEAFF. The CDR3 nucleotides read TGCGCCAGCAGCCGGCTTGCCTCAGGGGGTGGTGACACTGAAGCTTTCTTT.

This rearrangement joins TRBV6-5 to TRBJ1-2, with 7 bases identical to TRBD1. V gave up 0 bases and J gave up 4 bases; unmatched junction bases: 2. CDR3 length: 14 residues. Germline CDR1 and CDR2: MNHEY and SVGAGI. The CDR3 nucleotides read TGTGCCAGCAGTTACTCGGGACAGAGCTATGGCTACACCTTC. This gives the protein CASSYSGQSYGYTF.

Points on this clone: The same CDR3 is also encoded by other DNA sequences in this sample. The chain carries TRBV5-1 and TRBJ2-7, with D uncertain. CDR3 length: 13 amino acids. Looked up from germline, CDR1 is SGHRS and CDR2 is YFSETQ. The V gene lost 3 bases and the J gene lost 4 bases, with 11 bases spanning the gap. CDR3 DNA sequence: TGCGCCAGCAGCTCACGAACAGCATACGAGCAGTACTTC. This encodes CASSSRTAYEQYF.

The chain carries TRBV19 and TRBJ2-2, with D unresolved. CDR1 and CDR2 (germline): LNHDA, SQIVND (reference sequence). V was pared by 1 base and J by 2 bases, with 11 bases between. CDR3 size: 16 residues. In DNA, the CDR3 is TGTGCCAGTAGTATAGGCCGTGGGCCAAACACCGGGGAGCTGTTTTTT. Protein product: CASSIGRGPNTGELFF.

Here the CDR3 DNA reads TGTGCCAGCAGTTACTCGCAGGGGCGAGAAGCTTTCTTT. Its translation is CASSYSQGREAFF. This chain uses TRBV6-6 with TRBJ1-1, with D possibly being TRBD1 (6 bases). This CDR3 is built from 13 residues. Per the germline V gene, CDR1 is MNHNY and CDR2 is SVGAGI (reference sequence). V dropped 0 bases and J dropped 8 bases, with 10 bases sitting between them.

This sequence joins TRBV13 and TRBJ1-2; 10 bases agree with TRBD1. Looked up from germline, CDR1 is PRHDT and CDR2 is FYEKMQ (reference sequence). The CDR3 length is 15 residues. The V gene end was trimmed by 7 bases and the J gene end by 7 bases; junction bases not matched to a gene: 12. CDR3 loop: CASKDRGRVGPGYTF. For the CDR3, the DNA is TGTGCCAGCAAAGACAGGGGGCGCGTGGGACCTGGCTACACCTTC.

In this sample, this clone turned up once. Other nucleotide sequences in the sample specify the same CDR3. The rearrangement joins TRBV9 to TRBJ2-7, with TRBD2 matching 7 bases. CDR1 is SGDLS, CDR2 YYNGEE, per germline. The CDR3 has 12 residues. Losses at the gene ends were 4 bases for V and 3 bases for J; bases not matched to a gene: 1. The CDR3 DNA reads as TGTGCCAGCAGCCCGGGGGGCTACGAGCAGTACTTC. Translating gives CASSPGGYEQYF. Filled out from reference TRBV9 and TRBJ2-7, the complete variable domain reads DSGVTQTPKHLITATGQRVTLRCSPRSGDLSVYWYQQSLDQGLQFLIQYYNGEERAKGNILERFSAQQFPDLHSELNLSSLELGDSALYFCASSPGGYEQYFGPGTRLTVT.

The table lists this clone with a few counts. This CDR3 reads CASSARDREATEAFF. CDR3 sequence (DNA): TGTGCCAGCAGTGCACGGGACAGGGAGGCCACTGAAGCTTTCTTT. The chain links TRBV6-1 to TRBJ1-1, with 9 nucleotides matching TRBD1. This CDR3 contains 15 residues. CDR1 MNHNS and CDR2 SASEGT come from the germline V gene. V was pared by 4 bases and J by 4 bases, with 7 bases of the junction left unmatched.